This TCR beta chain was retrieved from a study of shared clonotypes between healthy human individuals (TCRdb year 2020). Regarding the study in general: The cohort comprised a couple of women and a few men aged 18 to 49 years. Per donor, three plates each were used for CD4 naive and CD4 memory, two for CD8 naive, and one for CD8 memory. Per donor, leukapheresis produced somewhere between about 0.8 and 9.5 billion PBMCs. To estimate repertoire size and how much clonotypes are shared between individuals, the study performed deep sequencing of blood TCR repertoires from five healthy adults. Libraries were prepared and TCR repertoires were sequenced by different laboratories using diverse techniques, in order to increase sequencing depth and limit assay-specific biases.

For this clone: Its target antigen remains unknown. No clone much larger than this one lies a single base away; base qualities are absent.

What the work shows at the level of the full study, not this receptor alone: Only blood was sampled, and tissue TCR repertoires likely differ from those in blood. Because the study included a small number of donors, the genetic and exposure-history diversity represented was limited. Estimated clonotype richness was generally larger for naive than for memory subsets. Incomplete sequencing was indicated by rarefaction of sorted-subset datasets, despite the large sequencing depth. Sharing across several donors was observed for about 4.8% of naive CD4, less than 4% of naive CD8, 2% to 2.5% of memory CD4, and less than 0.45% of memory CD8 clonotypes. Clonotypes shared by all four sorted-subset donors showed higher generation probabilities than non-shared clonotypes. Pairwise subsampling indicated that sequencing depth was expected to affect the degree of clonotype sharing among donors.

Inclusive of the bounding cysteine and phenylalanine, the CDR3 is 13 residues long. Just the 39-base CDR3 DNA is kept, in frame starting at base 1. Cut back by 1 base and 5 bases, the V and J ends lie 8 bases apart. The germline V gene encodes CDR1 SGHNT and CDR2 YENEEA. Donors were healthy HIV-negative adults with no recently reported acute infections or vaccinations. Every donor was a Caucasian adult residing in Nashville, Tennessee, USA. CD4+ T cells were enriched through magnetic negative selection, after which naive cells were positively selected on CD45RA and the remaining negative fraction served as the memory subset. After blood collection by leukapheresis, PBMCs were isolated using Ficoll-Histopaque density gradient centrifugation and then cryopreserved in the vapor phase of liquid nitrogen. Analytical flow cytometry was used to check the purity and quantity of every magnetically sorted T cell population. Each sorted fraction had its genomic DNA isolated and then quantified by UV absorbance on a Nanodrop 2000c.

Using the deep immunoSEQ assay, TCR CDR3 regions were amplified from genomic DNA by multiplex PCR. Genomic DNA extracted from each cell subset was distributed evenly over all wells of several immunoSEQ 96-well plates, and each plate served as one replicate. Each replicate PCR for sorted subsets received approximately 200 ng genomic DNA, equal to about 29,000 T cell genomes. Purified libraries were quantified with a Qubit 3.0 fluorometer, sized on a Bioanalyzer 2100, and re-quantified with the KAPA Library Quantification kit. Every immunoSEQ 96-well plate was sequenced on a dedicated single-read 150-cycle Illumina NextSeq 550 flow cell. In the authors' own workflow: Because only junctional sequences without quality scores were contained in the immunoSEQ output, filtering matching that applied to full-length reads could not be performed. Sequences were annotated with PyIR, a Python wrapper for IgBLAST v1.9, using IMGT germline references to assign V/J genes and CDR3. Reads with weak V/J assignments (E-value above 1e-6), missing CDR3, stop codons, out-of-frame junctions, or ambiguous translated residues were removed. A V3J clonotype was defined by an identical inferred V gene, J gene, and CDR3 amino acid sequence. To compute the percentage overlap between repertoires, the number of shared unique clonotypes was divided by the size of the smaller repertoire. Repertoire richness was assessed with RTK rarefaction, the Chao1 estimator, and Recon v2.1 estimates of unobserved clonotypes. OLGA was used to compute generation probabilities for all TCRbeta clonotypes that the gDNA method yielded from a few donors. Here the immuneACCESS table is served through TCRdb, limited to in-frame sequences with V and J called. Missing clones are a known gap in these copies; in checked studies unresolved V genes cover under half, and the rest lacks a known reason. V and J calls and clone size come straight from that table; D and trimming were deduced from the DNA. In this sample the table shows a few million clones, 85% to 95% of which occur a single time. The leading ten clones occupy 0.35% to 0.5% of the sample.

The origin of this receptor is a man aged 18 to 30 in good health. Some clones in this sample may be carry-over from other donors' samples. Sequenced input: naive CD4+ T cells from PBMCs. Read against the paper, the sample's cell subset or site label means: CD45RA+ positively selected. The sequence is built from TRBV11-3 and TRBJ1-1, with a tentative D gene TRBD1 over 5 matching bases. The CDR3 protein sequence reads: CASSLVRETEAFF. The bases are TGTGCCAGCAGCTTAGTCAGGGAGACTGAAGCTTTCTTT.